Described below is a single T cell receptor (beta chain) sequence and its context. No antigen is known for it. The CDR3 loop spans 13 amino acids. Germline CDR1 is ENHRY and CDR2 is SYGVKD. These data originate in a study of CXCR3-negative and CXCR3-positive naive CD8 T cells. Identification of naive CD8+ T cells rested on CD45RO-CCR7+CD27+CD95- status. The method, 5' RACE with UMI labels, was used to prepare the TRB cDNA libraries. TCRdb reprocessed the 5' RACE reads, with one entry per CDR3 protein and no DNA. The sample table sets out tens of thousands of distinct CDR3 sequences. Study results and limitations: Across naive subsets, surface CD5 expression was comparable, and TCR strength was inferred from properties of the TRB CDR3. Both naive subsets showed comparably high diversity, and memory CD8+ cells showed much lower diversity. Compared with CXCR3-negative naive cells, CXCR3-positive naive cells showed more hydrophobic TRB CDR3s.

This receptor was obtained from a human donor in good health. Some clones in this sample may be carry-over from other donors' samples. The chain uses TRBV10-3 and TRBJ2-2. Material: naive CXCR3- CD8+ T cells from blood. Subset: CD45RO-CCR7+CD27+CD95- naive CD8+ T cells lacking CXCR3 (TNR3-). Here the CDR3 reads CAIRDLDTGELFF.